This is a list of T cell receptor beta chains from one sample in a study of blood T cell repertoires in COVID-19. Generated by immunoSEQ multiplex PCR, the TCRdb table keeps only in-frame clones and is missing some. Of 110,000 to 150,000 clones in the sample, almost 85% were seen once. Sequencing was performed on peripheral blood. These receptors all come from a man aged 45-65 years with acute or convalescent COVID-19. Each CDR3 is given with its conserved first and last residue. D genes are given only for firm matches. Expanded clones are given a class, and other clones once, few, many or no size at all.

V gene,J gene,D gene,clone size,CDR3 protein,CDR3 DNA
TRBV2,TRBJ1-4,NA,few,CASRPTASNEKLFF,TGTGCCAGCAGGCCGACAGCGAGCAATGAAAAACTGTTTTTT
TRBV6-1,TRBJ1-2,NA,NA,CASSEDLGSYGYTF,TGTGCCAGCAGTGAAGATCTGGGGAGCTATGGCTACACCTTC
TRBV19,TRBJ1-5,NA,NA,CASSMRAGEQPQHF,TGTGCCAGTAGTATGAGGGCAGGGGAGCAGCCCCAGCATTTT
TRBV2,TRBJ1-6,TRBD1,NA,CASSDDRGNSPLHF,TGTGCCAGCAGTGACGACAGGGGGAATTCACCCCTCCACTTT
TRBV20-1,TRBJ1-6,TRBD1,few,CSASPLQGSNSPLHF,TGCAGTGCTAGTCCCCTACAGGGGTCGAATTCACCCCTCCACTTT
TRBV5-1,TRBJ2-2,NA,NA,CASSFTSVHTGELFF,TGCGCCAGCAGCTTCACTAGTGTGCACACCGGGGAGCTGTTTTTT
TRBV27,TRBJ2-4,NA,NA,CASSFGPAVNIQYF,TGTGCCAGCAGTTTTGGGCCAGCTGTAAACATTCAGTACTTC
TRBV9,TRBJ2-3,NA,NA,CASSVLTGPDTQYF,TGTGCCAGCAGCGTTTTGACAGGCCCAGATACGCAGTATTTT
TRBV4-1,TRBJ2-2,TRBD2,NA,CASSQGLAGDGGELFF,TGCGCCAGCAGCCAAGGACTAGCGGGAGATGGCGGGGAGCTGTTTTTT
TRBV2,TRBJ2-1,TRBD2,few,CASRTSGVYNEQFF,TGTGCCAGCAGGACTAGCGGGGTCTACAATGAGCAGTTCTTC
TRBV19,TRBJ2-1,TRBD2,NA,CASSLFGGGANEQFF,TGTGCCAGTAGTCTCTTTGGCGGGGGGGCAAATGAGCAGTTCTTC
TRBV3-1/TRBV3-2,TRBJ2-3,TRBD2,NA,CASSRGLADTQYF,TGTGCCAGCAGCCGCGGACTAGCAGATACGCAGTATTTT
TRBV2,TRBJ1-5,TRBD1,NA,CASSSGGDQPQHF,TGTGCCAGCAGCTCAGGGGGCGATCAGCCCCAGCATTTT
TRBV3-1/TRBV3-2,TRBJ1-4,TRBD1,NA,CASSHSGGLVEKLFF,TGTGCCAGCAGCCATTCAGGGGGATTAGTTGAAAAACTGTTTTTT
TRBV10-1,TRBJ2-3,NA,NA,CASSAGQSTDTQYF,TGCGCCAGCAGTGCCGGACAGAGCACAGATACGCAGTATTTT
TRBV19,TRBJ2-2,TRBD1,NA,CASSRQGATGELFF,TGTGCCAGCTCTAGACAGGGGGCCACCGGGGAGCTGTTTTTT
TRBV5-1,TRBJ1-1,NA,NA,CASSQAGRSGLGGTEAFF,TGCGCCAGCAGTCAAGCAGGGCGGTCAGGGCTGGGTGGCACTGAAGCTTTCTTT
TRBV7-3,TRBJ2-7,TRBD2,NA,CASSPTSGVNEQYF,TGTGCCAGCAGCCCGACTAGCGGGGTCAACGAGCAGTACTTC
TRBV9,TRBJ2-1,TRBD2,NA,CASSVRIAGSYNEQFF,TGTGCCAGCAGCGTTCGGATAGCGGGCAGCTACAATGAGCAGTTCTTC
TRBV10-1,TRBJ2-1,TRBD2,once,CASSERSSGGSYNEQFF,TGCGCCAGCAGTGAGAGGTCGAGCGGGGGCTCCTACAATGAGCAGTTCTTC
TRBV9,TRBJ2-1,NA,NA,CAREAWAGYNEQFF,TGTGCCAGGGAGGCCTGGGCGGGATACAATGAGCAGTTCTTC
TRBV5-6,TRBJ2-1,TRBD2,NA,CASSLGTRGEQFF,TGTGCCAGCAGCTTGGGGACTAGGGGTGAGCAGTTCTTC
TRBV10-3,TRBJ1-2,TRBD1,NA,CAISGTGTGVIYGYTF,TGTGCCATCAGTGGGACAGGGACAGGGGTAATCTATGGCTACACCTTC
TRBV9,TRBJ1-1,TRBD1,NA,CASSVDRGTEAFF,TGTGCCAGCAGCGTGGACAGGGGCACTGAAGCTTTCTTT
TRBV14,TRBJ2-2,NA,NA,CASTPGLLSTGELFF,TGTGCCAGCACTCCTGGACTGTTATCCACCGGGGAGCTGTTTTTT
TRBV6-1,TRBJ1-5,NA,NA,CASSEVGGAANQPQHF,TGTGCCAGCAGTGAAGTCGGGGGTGCCGCTAATCAGCCCCAGCATTTT
TRBV9,TRBJ2-2,TRBD1,NA,CASSVTPRDSPGELFF,TGTGCCAGCAGCGTAACTCCCCGGGACAGCCCCGGGGAGCTGTTTTTT
TRBV5-5,TRBJ1-2,NA,NA,CASSLAWQTNYGYTF,TGTGCCAGCAGCTTGGCCTGGCAGACTAACTATGGCTACACCTTC
TRBV9,TRBJ2-1,TRBD1,NA,CASKPDRAYNEQFF,TGTGCCAGCAAACCGGACAGGGCGTACAATGAGCAGTTCTTC
TRBV11-2,TRBJ1-6,NA,NA,CASSSGRDNSPLHF,TGTGCCAGCAGCTCCGGCAGGGATAATTCACCCCTCCACTTT
TRBV9,TRBJ1-4,TRBD1,NA,CASSAGQDPNEKLFF,TGTGCCAGCAGCGCCGGACAGGACCCTAATGAAAAACTGTTTTTT
TRBV6-6,TRBJ1-4,NA,NA,CASRLGGGATNEKLFF,TGTGCCAGCAGGCTGGGGGGGGGCGCAACTAATGAAAAACTGTTTTTT
TRBV10-2,TRBJ1-5,NA,NA,CASNTGDSNQPQHF,TGCGCCAGCAACACAGGCGATAGCAATCAGCCCCAGCATTTT
TRBV28,TRBJ2-7,TRBD1,few,CASSLQYGTGGHMAYEQYF,TGTGCCAGCAGTTTACAGTACGGGACAGGGGGCCATATGGCCTACGAGCAGTACTTC
TRBV14,TRBJ1-1,TRBD1,once,CASSQVGTGEAFF,TGTGCCAGCAGCCAAGTTGGGACAGGGGAAGCTTTCTTT
TRBV7-9,TRBJ2-2,TRBD2,NA,CAPSGGAIAGELFF,TGTGCCCCTTCGGGAGGGGCAATCGCCGGGGAGCTGTTTTTT
TRBV2,TRBJ1-2,TRBD1,NA,CASSDLTGGDYGYTF,TGTGCCAGCAGTGACCTGACAGGGGGGGACTATGGCTACACCTTC
TRBV7-6,TRBJ2-7,TRBD1,once,CASSIWDSENYEQYF,TGTGCCAGCAGCATATGGGACAGTGAGAACTACGAGCAGTACTTC
TRBV6-5,TRBJ1-2,TRBD1,NA,CASSYSFSGQGSGYTF,TGTGCCAGCAGTTACTCGTTCTCGGGACAGGGGAGTGGCTACACCTTC
TRBV3-1/TRBV3-2,TRBJ1-3,NA,once,CASSPTMGRLSGNTIYF,TGTGCCAGCAGTCCGACAATGGGTCGGCTCTCTGGAAACACCATATATTTT
TRBV28,TRBJ2-1,NA,NA,CASSLIADWRNEQFF,TGTGCCAGCAGTTTAATAGCGGACTGGCGCAATGAGCAGTTCTTC
TRBV6-5,TRBJ1-5,TRBD1,NA,CASSSGGAGQPQHF,TGTGCCAGCAGCTCAGGGGGCGCGGGTCAGCCCCAGCATTTT
TRBV11-2,TRBJ2-5,TRBD1,once,CASGGGQGSFSETQYF,TGTGCCAGCGGGGGGGGACAGGGGAGTTTTTCAGAGACCCAGTACTTC
TRBV7-8,TRBJ1-5,TRBD1,once,CASSREVGTGVGPQHF,TGTGCCAGCAGCCGAGAGGTCGGGACAGGGGTTGGGCCCCAGCATTTT
TRBV9,TRBJ2-1,NA,NA,CASSEAGQGGDEQFF,TGTGCCAGCAGCGAAGCGGGACAAGGAGGAGATGAGCAGTTCTTC
TRBV20-1,TRBJ2-5,NA,NA,CSASGREETQYF,TGCAGTGCCAGTGGGAGAGAAGAGACCCAGTACTTC
TRBV7-9,TRBJ2-5,NA,NA,CASSSSSVTQYF,TGTGCCAGCAGTTCTAGTAGCGTAACCCAGTACTTC
TRBV27,TRBJ2-5,TRBD1,NA,CASSATGGGTQYF,TGTGCCAGCAGTGCGACAGGGGGAGGGACCCAGTACTTC
TRBV6-4,TRBJ1-4,TRBD1,few,CASRNRQGAREKLFF,TGTGCCAGCAGAAACCGACAGGGGGCGAGGGAAAAACTGTTTTTT
TRBV7-7,TRBJ1-5,NA,NA,CASSESRTADNQPQHF,TGTGCTAGCAGCGAGAGTAGGACAGCGGACAATCAGCCCCAGCATTTT